This TCR beta chain is drawn from a study of memory B cells and T cells in multiple sclerosis. Study findings and constraints: Clone-set sizes differed between compartments, so shared clonotype counts needed normalization.

Using immunoSEQ multiplex PCR, the repertoire was profiled, and TCRdb retains in-frame clones only, with some absent. The sample yields 35,000 to 55,000 clones, over 70% seen once. To note about this clone: Its matching antigen is unknown.

Separate sequencing covered autoproliferating (CFSE-dim) and non-proliferating (CFSE-high) T cells from stimulus-free culture. Cultures began with some 52 million CFSE-labeled PBMCs, unstimulated for six to seven days, with replicate wells pooled. CFSE at 0.5 uM labeled the PBMCs, which were then cultured unstimulated. The sequenced sample consisted of PBMCs from blood kept in culture. This sequence was found in a human donor with multiple sclerosis.

The CDR3 is CASSPGGVTEAFF. CDR3 nucleotide sequence: TGTGCCAGTAGTCCAGGGGGCGTAACTGAAGCTTTCTTT. The chain uses TRBV19 and TRBJ1-1, with 8 nucleotides matching TRBD1. Germline V gene data show CDR1 as LNHDA and CDR2 as SQIVND (reference sequence). The CDR3 length is 13 residues. J gave up 5 bases and V 5 bases, and 4 bases lay outside the gene matches.